In its sample, the clone carrying this T cell receptor beta chain was seen many times. The data derive from a study of T-cell memory formation after mild COVID-19. TCRdb reanalysed the 5' RACE reads using MiXCR and keeps one entry per CDR3 protein. The top ten clones hold about two fifths of a sample with 100,000 or so distinct CDR3 sequences, over 8.5% of them seen once. The CDR3 totals 13 residues. The V end lost 5 bases, the J end lost 8 bases, and 13 bases lay between the germline ends. Germline lookup yields CDR1 SGHTA and CDR2 FQGNSA. This TCR came from a man aged 18 to 30 who had mild COVID-19 (a few samples of this study predate the infection). Cell type and time point are not known. Sequenced input: PBMCs or a T cell subset sorted from them (not recorded which). The chain links TRBV7-2 to TRBJ1-5, with unresolved D. In DNA, the CDR3 is TGTGCCAGCAGCACCCGGGATTATAAGCCCCAGCATTTT. Translated, it gives CASSTRDYKPQHF.